Here is one T cell receptor beta chain with its context. What it binds is unknown. Clones were read by immunoSEQ multiplex PCR, and TCRdb kept only the in-frame ones, dropping some. This table has more than 30,000 clones, roughly three quarters appearing once. The data stem from a study of cytotoxic CD8 clonotypes in ibrutinib-treated CLL. Study-level information: Response samples followed a median around 11 months of treatment, range 6 to 36.

Germline lookup yields CDR1 SGHRS and CDR2 YFSETQ. This CDR3 comprises 12 residues. The germline V and J ends were trimmed by 4 bases and 6 bases, with 8 bases remaining between them. Study results and caveats: Sustained-remission and progressing patients had unequal sampling times.

The material was PBMCs, obtained before ibrutinib treatment. This TCR derives from a human donor with chronic lymphocytic leukemia. V is TRBV5-1 and J is TRBJ2-1; no firm D call. The CDR3: CASSPSINEQFF. CDR3 bases: TGCGCCAGCAGCCCGTCGATCAATGAGCAGTTCTTC.